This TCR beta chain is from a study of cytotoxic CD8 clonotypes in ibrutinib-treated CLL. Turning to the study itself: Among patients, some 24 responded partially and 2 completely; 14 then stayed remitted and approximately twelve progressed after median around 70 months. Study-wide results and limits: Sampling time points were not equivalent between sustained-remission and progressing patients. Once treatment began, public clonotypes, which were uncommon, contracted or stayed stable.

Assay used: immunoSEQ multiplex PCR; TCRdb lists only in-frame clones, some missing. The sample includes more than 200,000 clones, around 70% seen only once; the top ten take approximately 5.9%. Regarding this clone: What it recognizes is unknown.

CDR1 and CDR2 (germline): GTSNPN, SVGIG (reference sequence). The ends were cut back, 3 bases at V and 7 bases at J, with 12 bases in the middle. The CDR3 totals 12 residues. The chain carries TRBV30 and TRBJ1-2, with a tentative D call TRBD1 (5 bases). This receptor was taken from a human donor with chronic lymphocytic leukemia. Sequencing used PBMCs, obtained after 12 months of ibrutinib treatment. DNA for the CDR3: TGTGCCTGGAGCCCAGGGAGGGGTGGCTACACCTTC. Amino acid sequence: CAWSPGRGGYTF.